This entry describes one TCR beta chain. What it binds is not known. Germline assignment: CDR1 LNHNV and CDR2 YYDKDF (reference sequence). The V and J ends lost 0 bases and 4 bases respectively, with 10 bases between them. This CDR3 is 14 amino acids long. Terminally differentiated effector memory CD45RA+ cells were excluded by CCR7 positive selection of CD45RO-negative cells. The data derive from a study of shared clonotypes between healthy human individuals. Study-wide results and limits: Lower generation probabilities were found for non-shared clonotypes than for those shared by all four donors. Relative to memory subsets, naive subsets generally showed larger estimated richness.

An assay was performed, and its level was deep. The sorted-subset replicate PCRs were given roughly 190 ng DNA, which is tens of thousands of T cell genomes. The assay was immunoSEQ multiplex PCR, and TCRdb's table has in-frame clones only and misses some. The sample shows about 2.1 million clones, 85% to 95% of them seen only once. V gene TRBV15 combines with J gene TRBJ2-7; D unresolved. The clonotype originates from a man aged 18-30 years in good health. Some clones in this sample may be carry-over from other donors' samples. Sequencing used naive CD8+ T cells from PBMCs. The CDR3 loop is CATSRDPETYEQYF. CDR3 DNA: TGTGCCACCAGCAGAGATCCGGAGACGTACGAGCAGTACTTC.